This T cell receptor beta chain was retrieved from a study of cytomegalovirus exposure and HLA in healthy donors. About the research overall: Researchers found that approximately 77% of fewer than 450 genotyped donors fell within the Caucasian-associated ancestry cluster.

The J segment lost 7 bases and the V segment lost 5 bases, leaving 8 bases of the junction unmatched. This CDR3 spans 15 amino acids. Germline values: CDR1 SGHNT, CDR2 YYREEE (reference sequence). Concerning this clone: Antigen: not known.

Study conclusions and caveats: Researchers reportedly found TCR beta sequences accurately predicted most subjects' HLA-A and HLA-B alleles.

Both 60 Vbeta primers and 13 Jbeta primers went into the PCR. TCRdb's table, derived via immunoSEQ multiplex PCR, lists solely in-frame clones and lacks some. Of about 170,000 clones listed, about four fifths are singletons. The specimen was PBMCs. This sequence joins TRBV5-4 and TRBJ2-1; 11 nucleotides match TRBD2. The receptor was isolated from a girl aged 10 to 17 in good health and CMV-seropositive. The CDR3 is CASRIAGGKRNEQFF. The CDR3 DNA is TGTGCCAGCAGGATAGCGGGGGGGAAAAGAAATGAGCAGTTCTTC.